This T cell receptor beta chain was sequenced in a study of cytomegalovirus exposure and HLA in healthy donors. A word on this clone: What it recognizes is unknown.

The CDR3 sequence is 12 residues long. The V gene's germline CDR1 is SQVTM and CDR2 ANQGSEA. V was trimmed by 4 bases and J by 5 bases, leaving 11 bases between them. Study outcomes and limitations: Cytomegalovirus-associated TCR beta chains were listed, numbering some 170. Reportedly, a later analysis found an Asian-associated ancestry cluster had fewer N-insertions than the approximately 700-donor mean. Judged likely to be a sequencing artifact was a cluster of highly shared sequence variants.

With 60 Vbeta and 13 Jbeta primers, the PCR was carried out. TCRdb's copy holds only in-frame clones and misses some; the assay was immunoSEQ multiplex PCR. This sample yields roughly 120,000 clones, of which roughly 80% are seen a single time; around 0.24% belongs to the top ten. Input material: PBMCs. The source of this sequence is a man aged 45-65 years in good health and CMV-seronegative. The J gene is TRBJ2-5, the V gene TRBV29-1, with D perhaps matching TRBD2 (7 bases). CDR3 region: CSVVRGGETQYF. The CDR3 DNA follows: TGCAGCGTTGTGAGGGGGGGTGAGACCCAGTACTTC.